This T cell receptor beta chain was identified in a study of blood T cell repertoires in COVID-19 (dated by TCRdb to 2019 to 2021). Concerning the study at large: The collaborator samples originated in the United States, Italy and Spain and spanned the acute and convalescent phases of COVID-19. The prospective study material was composed of cDNA or gDNA derived from T cells, B-cell-depleted T cells, or PBMCs. Deeply sampled blood TCRbeta repertoires from subjects exposed to, actively infected with, or recovered from COVID-19 were included in the dataset. The repertoires were released in a freely available public database intended as a resource for research on the immune response to SARS-CoV-2. The samples were drawn from two sources: the first 160 participants of the ongoing ImmuneRACE study, and 1,200 or so subjects contributed by 6 global collaborators. The sample metadata nearly always contained a de-identified subject ID, COVID-19 status, age in years and sex. Where HLA class I and class II types were available, the types were taken from metadata supplied by the sample provider, not from assay-based typing.

TCRbeta CDR3 regions were amplified from genomic DNA using the immunoSEQ Assay, a bias-controlled multiplex PCR. The paper's processing steps were these. Within the assay, amplification of reference gene primers was used to estimate how many nucleated cells each sample contained. To quantify the absolute abundance of each unique TCRbeta CDR3 rearrangement, sequence reads were collapsed and filtered. Productive Simpson clonality was computed per sample as the square root of Simpson's diversity index over productive rearrangements. The table was pulled from immuneACCESS by TCRdb, which kept in-frame rearrangements only. Such tables lose some clones; where checked, under half of the loss comes from unresolved V genes, and the rest has no known cause. V and J calls and clone size are as listed in that table; D and trimming were resolved from the DNA. Counted in this sample were about 100,000 clones; approximately 90% of them appeared once. Roughly 1.9% of the sample goes to the ten largest clones.

The junction shows trimming of 0 bases on V and 5 bases on J, plus 8 bases between the germline ends. Taken from cysteine to valine, the CDR3 has 13 residues. The retained sequence is limited to the CDR3, 39 bases, with the frame set at the first base. CDR1 and CDR2 are drawn from the germline V gene: MNHNS, SASEGT. Remarks on this clone: What this receptor recognizes is not known. The input lacks base qualities; no much larger clone sits a single base away.

Collaborating institutions collected whole blood in K2EDTA tubes following their own protocols. Collaborator samples were shipped for TCRbeta analysis as frozen whole blood, isolated PBMCs, or DNA extracted from either sample type. Overall results and qualifications from the work: The quantity of clinical and demographic metadata differed by source and by participant and was supplied without curation.

The chain links TRBV6-1 with TRBJ2-7, with a weak D call of TRBD2 (6 bases match). The TCR was taken from a man between 50 and 59 years old with active COVID-19. Sequencing used peripheral blood. Here the CDR3 is given as CASSEAGGNEQYV. The DNA sequence reads TGTGCCAGCAGTGAAGCTGGGGGGAACGAGCAGTACGTC.